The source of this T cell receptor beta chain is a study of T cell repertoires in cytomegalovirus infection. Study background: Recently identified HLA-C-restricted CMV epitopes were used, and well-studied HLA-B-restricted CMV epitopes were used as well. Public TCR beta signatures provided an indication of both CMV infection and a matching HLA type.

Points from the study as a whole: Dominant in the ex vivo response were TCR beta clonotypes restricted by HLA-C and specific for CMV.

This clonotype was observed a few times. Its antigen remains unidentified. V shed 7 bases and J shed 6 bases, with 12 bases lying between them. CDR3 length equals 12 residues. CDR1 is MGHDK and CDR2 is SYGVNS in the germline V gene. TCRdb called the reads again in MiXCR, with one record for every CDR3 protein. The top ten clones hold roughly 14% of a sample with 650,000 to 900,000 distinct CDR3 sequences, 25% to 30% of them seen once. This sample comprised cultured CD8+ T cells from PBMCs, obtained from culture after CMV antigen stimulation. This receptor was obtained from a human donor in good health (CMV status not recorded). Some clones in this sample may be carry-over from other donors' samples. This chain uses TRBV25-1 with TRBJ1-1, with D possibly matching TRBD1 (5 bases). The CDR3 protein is CASIGGSAEAFF. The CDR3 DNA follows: TGTGCCAGCATTGGGGGGTCCGCTGAAGCTTTCTTT.